This T cell receptor beta chain came from a study of prognosis after radiotherapy for stage I lung cancer. The study's findings and limits: The study found that unique TCR clone counts fell after stereotactic body radiation therapy, median about 10,000 versus 6,900.

The study amplified the TCR beta CDR3 region from genomic DNA. This amplification was carried out by two rounds of multiplex PCR. The first round of PCR was done with primers that matched each TRBV and TRBJ gene. MiXCR was run by TCRdb on the multiplex PCR reads, yielding one entry per CDR3 protein. Altogether approximately 30,000 distinct CDR3 sequences are present, about 40% being singletons, with the ten largest covering approximately 15%. In regard to this clonotype: Its antigen is currently unknown.

The CDR3 runs 18 residues. From germline, CDR1 is SGDLS and CDR2 YYNGEE. V was cut by 0 bases and J by 0 bases, with 18 bases left in between. The sample in question was PBMCs, obtained before or after stereotactic body radiation therapy (not recorded which). This rearrangement joins TRBV9 to TRBJ1-1, with D tentatively TRBD1 (6 bases). The sequence was collected from a donor over 45 with non-small cell lung cancer. The CDR3 bases are TGTGCCAGCAGCGTAGCTACTGGAACAGGGCCCGTGAACACTGAAGCTTTCTTT. This translates into CASSVATGTGPVNTEAFF.